This T cell receptor beta chain was retrieved from a study of cytotoxic CD8 clonotypes in ibrutinib-treated CLL. At the level of the study: Mean productive templates were over 250,000; mean productive rearrangements were around 91,000. Broader study findings: Shared public clonotypes were rare, and on treatment they either got smaller or stayed the same.

Method: immunoSEQ multiplex PCR; TCRdb's copy keeps in-frame clones and lacks some. The sample shows around 25,000 clones, 60% to 80% of them seen only once. Germline V gives CDR1 SGHTA, CDR2 FQGNSA. V lost 5 bases to trimming and J lost 2 bases, with 13 bases between them. CDR3 length: 15 amino acids. Remarks on this clone: Its target is unknown.

The specimen was PBMCs, collected at disease progression, from a patient treated with ibrutinib. This TCR came from a human donor with chronic lymphocytic leukemia. This chain connects TRBV7-2 to TRBJ1-5; tentatively, D is TRBD1 (5 bases). In DNA, the CDR3 is TGTGCCAGCAGCCCATTGGGGGTGGGCAATCAGCCCCAGCATTTT. Protein product: CASSPLGVGNQPQHF.